These 31 T cell receptor beta chains came from one sample sequenced in a study of blood T cells in healthy people across ages. A J-beta primer mix and a sample-barcoded 5' primer were used in a second PCR of roughly 6 to 12 cycles. TCRdb re-analysed the 5' RACE reads in MiXCR, keeping a single row per CDR3 protein. Here the sample spans around 780,000 distinct CDR3 sequences, about a quarter being singletons. These sequences were also reported in another study, on T cells of mothers and their children.

Sequenced sample: blood. The receptor set was obtained from a boy between 10 and 17 years old in good health.

This clonotype was found a few times. The rearrangement joins TRBV28 to TRBJ2-1; TRBD2 is a possible D gene (6 bases). In germline, CDR1 is MDHEN, CDR2 SYDVKM. The CDR3 contains 14 residues. V was pared by 5 bases and J by 3 bases, with 11 bases between. CDR3 loop: CASSKAGLYNEQFF. DNA of the CDR3: TGTGCCAGCAGTAAAGCGGGCCTCTACAATGAGCAGTTCTTC.

V is TRBV9 and J is TRBJ2-3; D might be TRBD2 (7 bases). Germline assignment: CDR1 SGDLS and CDR2 YYNGEE. The CDR3 runs 15 residues. With 2 bases removed from V and 2 bases from J, the gap between germline ends came to 12 bases. The CDR3 loop reads CASSVGGGPTDTQYF. The DNA for the CDR3 is TGTGCCAGCAGCGTGGGCGGGGGCCCCACAGATACGCAGTATTTT.

The chain uses TRBV29-1 and TRBJ2-3; 8 nucleotides line up with TRBD2. Germline CDR1 and CDR2: SQVTM and ANQGSEA. V trimming: 2 bases; J trimming: 0 bases; junction bases outside the gene matches: 7. The CDR3 runs 16 residues. CDR3 sequence reads: CSVEKRGSTSTDTQYF. The CDR3 nucleotides are TGCAGCGTTGAAAAGCGGGGGTCCACTAGCACAGATACGCAGTATTTT.

This chain connects TRBV11-2 to TRBJ2-5; TRBD2 agrees at 8 bases. There are 14 residues in the CDR3. Unmatched junction bases numbered 7, after V lost 5 bases and J lost 5 bases. Germline V gene data show CDR1 as SGHAT and CDR2 as FQNNGV. CDR3 amino acids: CASSHQGLVETQYF. The DNA of the CDR3 is TGTGCCAGCAGCCACCAGGGACTAGTTGAGACCCAGTACTTC.

This clonotype has just a few counts. The genes are TRBV5-5 and TRBJ2-7, with 8 bases that match TRBD2. With 5 bases clipped from V and 6 bases from J, the junction kept 10 bases outside the gene matches. Germline lookup yields CDR1 SGHKS and CDR2 YYEKEE (reference sequence). CDR3 size: 14 residues. In DNA, the CDR3 is TGTGCCAGCAGGTCGACGGGCGGGAGGCTCGAGCAGTACTTC. This sequence encodes CASRSTGGRLEQYF.

A few counts support this clonotype. This chain uses TRBV20-1 with TRBJ2-1; D not certain. Trimming stripped 2 bases from V and 16 bases from J, with 15 bases between. Germline CDR1 DFQATT, CDR2 SNEGSKA (reference sequence). CDR3 length equals 11 residues. CDR3 region: CSARTGPLAFF. The CDR3 DNA reads as TGCAGTGCTAGAACCGGACCCCTCGCCTTCTTC.

The CDR3 reads CSARGLAGRLYNEQFF. DNA of the CDR3: TGCAGTGCTAGAGGACTAGCGGGCCGGCTCTACAATGAGCAGTTCTTC. The rearrangement joins TRBV20-1 to TRBJ2-1, with TRBD2 matching over 10 bases. Germline trimming cut 1 base from V and 3 bases from J; bases unmatched to any gene: 6. Germline V gene lookup returns CDR1 DFQATT and CDR2 SNEGSKA (reference sequence). The CDR3 contains 16 residues.

The chain has TRBV4-1 and TRBJ2-2; the D gene is possibly TRBD2 (6 bases). Trimming shortened V by 1 base and J by 6 bases, and 15 bases separated the two germline ends. Germline assignment: CDR1 MGHRA and CDR2 YSYEKL. The CDR3 spans 16 residues. DNA of the CDR3: TGCGCCAGCAGCCAAGTCTGGCGGGGAAGGGCCGGGGAGCTGTTTTTT. It is translated as CASSQVWRGRAGELFF.

This clonotype occurred many times. The chain is built from TRBV20-1 and TRBJ2-7; no definite D call. This CDR3 has 12 amino acids. Trimming removed 6 bases at V and 1 base at J, with 10 bases between. CDR1 is DFQATT and CDR2 is SNEGSKA in the germline V gene (reference sequence). CDR3 region: CSATPTSYEQYF. CDR3 DNA sequence: TGCAGTGCCACACCCACATCCTACGAGCAGTACTTC.

The rearrangement links TRBV10-3 to TRBJ2-5; 7 bases agree with TRBD1. The end of the DNA is better explained by TRBJ2-7, so the J call may be wrong. Germline V gene lookup returns CDR1 ENHRY and CDR2 SYGVKD. CDR3 length: 13 amino acids. CDR3 residues: CAISRQGPYEQYF. For the CDR3, the DNA is TGTGCCATCAGCAGACAGGGCCCCTACGAGCAGTACTTC.

This clonotype turned up a few times. The rearrangement uses TRBV4-2 and TRBJ1-4, with 8 bases lining up with TRBD1. The CDR3 has 15 residues. Trimming cost V 0 bases and J 4 bases; bases outside gene matches: 1. Germline V gives CDR1 LGHNA, CDR2 YNFKEQ. The chain's CDR3 is CASSQEGQGNEKLFF. The CDR3 region has the DNA TGTGCCAGCAGCCAAGAAGGACAGGGTAATGAAAAACTGTTTTTT.

The chain carries TRBV9 and TRBJ1-5; 7 nucleotides line up with TRBD1. The CDR3 loop spans 14 amino acids. Per the germline V gene, CDR1 is SGDLS and CDR2 is YYNGEE. V dropped 4 bases and J dropped 7; count of bases not matched to a gene: 8. The DNA for the CDR3 is TGTGCCAGCAGCCCCCGGCCAGGGGGGCAGCCCCAGCATTTT. It translates to CASSPRPGGQPQHF.

This clonotype was counted only a few times. V and J are TRBV3-1 and TRBJ1-2; the match to TRBD1 covers 8 bases. J gave up 7 bases and V 4 bases, and 5 bases lay outside the gene matches. This CDR3 has 13 amino acids. From germline, CDR1 is LGHDT and CDR2 YNNKEL (reference sequence). As DNA, the CDR3 is TGTGCCAGCAGCCCCGACAGGGGAACTGGCTACACCTTC. Amino acid sequence: CASSPDRGTGYTF.

This clonotype showed up many times. The V and J genes are TRBV29-1 and TRBJ1-2; 10 nucleotides align to TRBD1. The trim removed 7 bases at V and 4 bases at J, leaving 6 bases unmatched. The length of the CDR3 is 13 residues. From germline, CDR1 is SQVTM and CDR2 ANQGSEA. Here the CDR3 reads CSAETGGSYGYTF. The CDR3 DNA reads TGCAGCGCCGAGACAGGGGGCAGCTATGGCTACACCTTC. Combining the CDR3 with reference TRBV29-1 and TRBJ1-2 gives the whole variable domain SAVISQKPSRDICQRGTSLTIQCQVDSQVTMMFWYRQQPGQSLTLIATANQGSEATYESGFVIDKFPISRPNLTFSTLTVSNMSPEDSSIYLCSAETGGSYGYTFGSGTRLTVV.

This clonotype was seen a handful of times. The gene calls are TRBV20-1 and TRBJ2-1; TRBD2 aligns across 7 bases. Per the germline V gene, CDR1 is DFQATT and CDR2 is SNEGSKA (reference sequence). Trimming cost V 3 bases and J 9 bases; bases outside gene matches: 5. CDR3 length: 12 amino acids. The DNA for the CDR3 is TGCAGTGCTAGCGGGGGGTTAGGTGAGCAGTTCTTC. Translation gives CSASGGLGEQFF.

The chain's CDR3 is CASSVRGGIDGETQYF. The CDR3 region has the DNA TGTGCCAGCAGCGTAAGAGGGGGTATAGATGGAGAGACCCAGTACTTC. The V call is TRBV9, the J call TRBJ2-5; a weak D match, TRBD1 (6 bases). Germline V gene lookup returns CDR1 SGDLS and CDR2 YYNGEE. CDR3 length: 16 residues. V lost 1 base, J lost 4 bases, and 17 bases lay in between. Full variable domain (remainder filled in from reference TRBV9 and TRBJ2-5): DSGVTQTPKHLITATGQRVTLRCSPRSGDLSVYWYQQSLDQGLQFLIQYYNGEERAKGNILERFSAQQFPDLHSELNLSSLELGDSALYFCASSVRGGIDGETQYFGPGTRLLVL.

This clonotype was detected a few times. V is TRBV27 and J is TRBJ2-5, with 12 positions matching TRBD2. The end of the DNA aligns better with TRBJ2-7, so the J call may be wrong. The V gene's germline CDR1 is MNHEY and CDR2 SMNVEV (reference sequence). The CDR3 has 16 residues. The CDR3 DNA reads as TGTGCCAGCAGGCCCCGACTAGCGGGGGCTCCCAGCGAGCAGTACTTC. This sequence encodes CASRPRLAGAPSEQYF.

This clonotype was recorded once. This chain joins TRBV2 and TRBJ2-1, with unresolved D. The closer fit of TRBJ2-7 to the DNA end suggests the J call may be wrong. CDR1 SNHLY and CDR2 FYNNEI come from the germline V gene. This CDR3 has 14 amino acids. The CDR3 region is CASSEMVGHYEQYF. The CDR3 nucleotides are TGTGCCAGCAGTGAAATGGTCGGTCACTACGAGCAGTACTTC.

This clonotype was counted between two and nine times. The rearrangement joins TRBV7-9 to TRBJ1-1; weak D call: TRBD1 (6 bases). V dropped 4 bases and J dropped 1 base, with 16 bases sitting between them. CDR1 is SEHNR, CDR2 FQNEAQ, per germline (reference sequence). This CDR3 comprises 16 residues. The CDR3 region is CASSSSIWGPNTEAFF. The CDR3 coding sequence is TGTGCCAGCAGCTCCTCTATATGGGGGCCGAACACTGAAGCTTTCTTT. The full variable domain, rest sourced from reference TRBV7-9 and TRBJ1-1, is DTGVSQNPRHKITKRGQNVTFRCDPISEHNRLYWYRQTLGQGPEFLTYFQNEAQLEKSRLLSDRFSAERPKGSFSTLEIQRTEQGDSAMYLCASSSSIWGPNTEAFFGQGTRLTVV.

V is TRBV4-1 and J is TRBJ1-4; D not resolved. Germline CDR1 reads MGHRA; CDR2 reads YSYEKL. Deletions cut 4 bases from V and 8 bases from J, with 11 bases between. This CDR3 spans 13 amino acids. The CDR3 DNA reads as TGCGCCAGCAGCCTCCTAATCGCGGAAAAACTGTTTTTT. It is translated as CASSLLIAEKLFF.

This clonotype has ten or more counts. The chain carries TRBV11-2 and TRBJ2-6; D remains unclear. Between the trimmed V and J ends, which lost 3 bases and 0 bases, there was a span of 3 bases. This CDR3 comprises 14 residues. Germline-derived CDR1 and CDR2 are SGHAT and FQNNGV. CDR3 DNA sequence: TGTGCCAGCAGCTTGAACTCTGGGGCCAACGTCCTGACTTTC. Protein product: CASSLNSGANVLTF.

The J gene is TRBJ2-4, the V gene TRBV20-1, with 9 bases aligning to TRBD2. Germline CDR1 is DFQATT and CDR2 is SNEGSKA (reference sequence). The V gene end was trimmed by 2 bases and the J gene end by 6 bases; junction bases not matched to a gene: 2. The CDR3 consists of 13 residues. The DNA of the CDR3 is TGCAGTGCTAGACTAGCGGGATTAAACATTCAGTACTTC. Translation: CSARLAGLNIQYF.

About this clonotype: No conserved phenylalanine or tryptophan is present at the end of the CDR3, so a read error is the likely explanation. The chain combines TRBV12-3 or TRBV12-4 with TRBJ1-1, with TRBD1 identical over 9 bases. The CDR3 spans 13 residues. V was clipped by 6 bases and J by 5 bases; unmatched bases: 4. The CDR3 nucleotides read TGTGCCAGCAGCACGACAGGGGGTACTGAAGCTTTCCTT. Translated: CASSTTGGTEAFL.

This clonotype was counted once. This chain links TRBV7-2 with TRBJ1-2; 8 nucleotides line up with TRBD1. The CDR3 runs to 14 residues. CDR1 SGHTA and CDR2 FQGNSA come from the germline V gene. V was pared by 6 bases and J by 4 bases, with 7 bases of the junction left unmatched. CDR3 DNA sequence: TGTGCCAGCAGACCCCAGGGGGCAGGCTATGGCTACACCTTC. Protein: CASRPQGAGYGYTF.

This clonotype turned up a few times. The chain couples TRBV5-1 to TRBJ2-5, with 7 bases that match TRBD1. The CDR3 has 15 amino acids. Germline loops: CDR1 SGHRS, CDR2 YFSETQ. The V gene end was trimmed by 1 base and the J gene end by 4 bases; junction bases not matched to a gene: 7. CDR3 residues: CASSLLGTVGETQYF. The CDR3 coding sequence is TGCGCCAGCAGCTTGTTAGGGACAGTAGGAGAGACCCAGTACTTC.

This rearrangement joins TRBV29-1 to TRBJ1-2, with D unclear. The CDR3 length is 8 residues. V lost 4 bases to trimming and J lost 7 bases, with 1 base between them. Germline CDR1 is SQVTM and CDR2 is ANQGSEA. The CDR3 DNA sequence: TGCAGCGTTGCTGGCTACACCTTC. It yields the protein CSVAGYTF.

In this sample, this clonotype turned up a few times. The V gene is TRBV7-9, the J gene TRBJ2-1; D ambiguous. Matching the DNA end better, TRBJ2-5 makes the J call doubtful. Per germline, CDR1 SEHNR and CDR2 FQNEAQ (reference sequence). CDR3 length equals 14 residues. In nucleotides, the CDR3 is TGTGCCAGCAGCTTAACCCTCGAGTGGGAGACCCAGTACTTC. Translation: CASSLTLEWETQYF.

Only a few counts were recorded for this clonotype. The genes are TRBV9 and TRBJ1-1; D may be TRBD1 (5 bases). The CDR3 length is 13 residues. CDR1 is SGDLS, CDR2 YYNGEE, per germline. Trimming took off 6 bases at V and 3 bases at J, with 12 bases between the two ends. CDR3 coding DNA: TGTGCCAGCAATAAAGGAGGGGACACTGAAGCTTTCTTT. Protein: CASNKGGDTEAFF.

For this clonotype: An end of the junction differs from the germline gene, which may be a read error. This chain connects TRBV20-1 to TRBJ1-2; no reliable D call. Germline CDR1 and CDR2: DFQATT and SNEGSKA (reference sequence). The CDR3 is 12 residues long. DNA for the CDR3: TGCAATGCTAGCGAGAGTAACTATGGCTACACCTTC. It is translated as CNASESNYGYTF.

This clonotype was recorded a few times. This chain links TRBV5-5 with TRBJ2-1, with 7 bases identical to TRBD2. This CDR3 has 13 amino acids. The V segment lost 4 bases and the J segment 8 bases; nucleotides outside the gene matches: 6. CDR1 and CDR2 (germline): SGHKS, YYEKEE (reference sequence). CDR3 loop: CASSGLGGDEQFF. The CDR3 DNA reads TGTGCCAGCAGCGGCCTTGGGGGGGATGAGCAGTTCTTC.

This clonotype showed up just a few times. The chain is built from TRBV14 and TRBJ2-4, with 8 bases identical to TRBD1. There are 18 residues in the CDR3. Germline V lookup: CDR1 SGHDN, CDR2 FVKESK. J gave up 2 bases and V 0 bases, and 9 bases lay outside the gene matches. The chain's CDR3 is CASSQEGGRGLTKNIQYF. Written as DNA, the CDR3 is TGTGCCAGCAGCCAAGAAGGAGGCAGGGGGCTGACCAAAAACATTCAGTACTTC.